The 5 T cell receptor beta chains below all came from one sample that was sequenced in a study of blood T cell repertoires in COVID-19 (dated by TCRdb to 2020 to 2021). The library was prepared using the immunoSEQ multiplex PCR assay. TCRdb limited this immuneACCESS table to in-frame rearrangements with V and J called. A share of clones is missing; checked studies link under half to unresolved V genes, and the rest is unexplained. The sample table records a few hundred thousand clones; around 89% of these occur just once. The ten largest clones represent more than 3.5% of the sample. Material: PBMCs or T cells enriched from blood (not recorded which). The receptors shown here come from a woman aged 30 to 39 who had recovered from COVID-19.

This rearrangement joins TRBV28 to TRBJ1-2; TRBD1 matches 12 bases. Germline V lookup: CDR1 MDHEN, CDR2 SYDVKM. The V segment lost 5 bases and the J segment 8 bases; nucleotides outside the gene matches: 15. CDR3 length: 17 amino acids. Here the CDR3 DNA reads TGTGCCAGCAGTCCTCCTCTCCGGGACAGGGGGCGCAACGGCTACACCTTC. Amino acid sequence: CASSPPLRDRGRNGYTF.

In DNA form, the CDR3 reads TGCAGCGGTACTGAGGCTGTGAATGAAAAACTGTTTTTT. It codes for CSGTEAVNEKLFF. This chain connects TRBV29-1 to TRBJ1-4; D is undetermined. Germline V gives CDR1 SQVTM, CDR2 ANQGSEA. V was cut by 7 bases and J by 5 bases, with 14 bases left in between. The CDR3 is made up of 13 amino acids.

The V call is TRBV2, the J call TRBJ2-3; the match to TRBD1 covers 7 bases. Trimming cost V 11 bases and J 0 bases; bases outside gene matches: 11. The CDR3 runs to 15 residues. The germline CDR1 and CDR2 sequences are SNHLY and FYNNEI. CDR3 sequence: CASQGGTSSTDTQYF. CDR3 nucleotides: TGTGCCTCCCAAGGGGGCACCTCTAGCACAGATACGCAGTATTTT.

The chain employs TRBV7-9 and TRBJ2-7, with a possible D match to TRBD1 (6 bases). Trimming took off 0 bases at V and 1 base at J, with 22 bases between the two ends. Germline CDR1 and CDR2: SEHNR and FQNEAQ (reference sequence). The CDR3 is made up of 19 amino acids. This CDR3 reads CASSLARVLSSGHSYEQYF. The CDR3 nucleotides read TGTGCCAGCAGCTTAGCGAGAGTCCTGTCTTCGGGACATTCCTACGAGCAGTACTTC.

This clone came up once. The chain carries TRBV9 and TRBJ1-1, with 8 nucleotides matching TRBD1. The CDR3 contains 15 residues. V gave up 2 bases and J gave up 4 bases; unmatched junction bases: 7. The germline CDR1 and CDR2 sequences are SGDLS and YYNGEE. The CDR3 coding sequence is TGTGCCAGCAGCGTCCAGACAGGGGTAAGCACTGAAGCTTTCTTT. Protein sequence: CASSVQTGVSTEAFF.